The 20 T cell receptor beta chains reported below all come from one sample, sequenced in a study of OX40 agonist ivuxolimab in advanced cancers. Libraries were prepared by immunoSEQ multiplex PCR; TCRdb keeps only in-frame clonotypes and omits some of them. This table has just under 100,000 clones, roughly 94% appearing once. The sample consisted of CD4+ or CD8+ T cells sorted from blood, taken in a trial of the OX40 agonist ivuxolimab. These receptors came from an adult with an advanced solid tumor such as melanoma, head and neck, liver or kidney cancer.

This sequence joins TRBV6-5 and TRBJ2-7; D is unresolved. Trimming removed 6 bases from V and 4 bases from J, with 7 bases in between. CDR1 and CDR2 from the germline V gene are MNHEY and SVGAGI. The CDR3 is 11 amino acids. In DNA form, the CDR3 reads TGTGCCAGCAGCTTCGAGTACGAGCAGTACTTC. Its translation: CASSFEYEQYF.

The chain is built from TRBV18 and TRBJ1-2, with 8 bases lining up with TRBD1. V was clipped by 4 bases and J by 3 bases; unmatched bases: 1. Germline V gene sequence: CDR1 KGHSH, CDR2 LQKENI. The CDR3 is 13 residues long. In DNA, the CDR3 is TGTGCCAGCTCACAGACAGGGGACTATGGCTACACCTTC. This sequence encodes CASSQTGDYGYTF.

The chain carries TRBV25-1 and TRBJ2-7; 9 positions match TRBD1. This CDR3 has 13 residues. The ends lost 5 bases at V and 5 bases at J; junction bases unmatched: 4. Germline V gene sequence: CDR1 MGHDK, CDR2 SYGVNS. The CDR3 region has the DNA TGTGCCAGCAGTTTGGGACAGGGCCACGAGCAGTACTTC. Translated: CASSLGQGHEQYF.

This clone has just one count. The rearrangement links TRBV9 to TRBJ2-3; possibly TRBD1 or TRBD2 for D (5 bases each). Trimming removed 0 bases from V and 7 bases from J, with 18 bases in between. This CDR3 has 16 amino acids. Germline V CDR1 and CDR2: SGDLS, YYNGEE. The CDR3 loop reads CASSVAGGTLGNTQYF. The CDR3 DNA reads TGTGCCAGCAGCGTAGCTGGTGGGACCCTGGGGAATACGCAGTATTTT.

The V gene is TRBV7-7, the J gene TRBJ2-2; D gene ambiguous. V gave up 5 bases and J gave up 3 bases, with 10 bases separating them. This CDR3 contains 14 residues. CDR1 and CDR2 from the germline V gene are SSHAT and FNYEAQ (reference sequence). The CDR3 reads CASSPYRDTGELFF. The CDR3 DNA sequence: TGTGCCAGCAGCCCCTACCGGGACACCGGGGAGCTGTTTTTT.

The CDR3 nucleotides are TGTGCCAGCAGTCCCCAACAGGGGATCTATGGCTACACCTTC. Translating gives CASSPQQGIYGYTF. The chain couples TRBV6-5 to TRBJ1-2; 7 nucleotides line up with TRBD1. The length of the CDR3 is 14 residues. With V trimmed by 5 bases and J by 4 bases, 7 bases remained unmatched. Germline-derived CDR1 and CDR2 are MNHEY and SVGAGI.

The CDR3 DNA follows: TGTGCCAGCAGGGGGAACAGGGGGGCCGGGGAGCTGTTTTTT. As protein: CASRGNRGAGELFF. V is TRBV5-6 and J is TRBJ2-2, with TRBD1 identical over 8 bases. CDR3 length: 14 amino acids. Looked up from germline, CDR1 is SGHDT and CDR2 is YYEEEE. V dropped 5 bases and J dropped 6; count of bases not matched to a gene: 6.

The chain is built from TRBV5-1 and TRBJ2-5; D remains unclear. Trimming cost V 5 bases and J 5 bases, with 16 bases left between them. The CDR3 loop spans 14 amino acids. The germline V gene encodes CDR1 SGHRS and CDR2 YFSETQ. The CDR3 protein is CASRTSSRVETQYF. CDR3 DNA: TGCGCCAGCAGAACCTCGTCTCGCGTTGAGACCCAGTACTTC. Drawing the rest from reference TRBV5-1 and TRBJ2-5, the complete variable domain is KAGVTQTPRYLIKTRGQQVTLSCSPISGHRSVSWYQQTPGQGLQFLFEYFSETQRNKGNFPGRFSGRQFSNSRSEMNVSTLELGDSALYLCASRTSSRVETQYFGPGTRLLVL.

CDR3 coding DNA: TGTGCCAGCAGTTTGGCACAGACATTGATGAACACTGAAGCTTTCTTT. Translated: CASSLAQTLMNTEAFF. This chain links TRBV28 with TRBJ1-1, with D uncertain. Germline-derived CDR1 and CDR2 are MDHEN and SYDVKM. CDR3 length: 16 residues. The germline V and J ends were trimmed by 3 bases and 0 bases, with 14 bases remaining between them.

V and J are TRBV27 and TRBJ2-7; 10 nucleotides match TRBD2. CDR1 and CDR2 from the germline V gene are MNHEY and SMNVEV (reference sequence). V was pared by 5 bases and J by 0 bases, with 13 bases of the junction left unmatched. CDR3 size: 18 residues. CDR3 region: CASSTIYSGGPYSYEQYF. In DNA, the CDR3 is TGTGCCAGCAGTACCATATATAGCGGGGGGCCCTACTCCTACGAGCAGTACTTC.

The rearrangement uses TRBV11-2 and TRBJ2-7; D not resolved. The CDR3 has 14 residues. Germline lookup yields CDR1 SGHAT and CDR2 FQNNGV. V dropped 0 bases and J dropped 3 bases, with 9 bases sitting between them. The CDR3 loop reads CASSLEPMNYEQYF. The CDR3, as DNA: TGTGCCAGCAGCTTAGAACCCATGAACTACGAGCAGTACTTC.

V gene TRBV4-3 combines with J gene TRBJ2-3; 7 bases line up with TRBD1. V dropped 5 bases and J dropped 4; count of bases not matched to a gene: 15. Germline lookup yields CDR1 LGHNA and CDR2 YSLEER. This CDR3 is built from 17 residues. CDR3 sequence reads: CASSTRAGTARADTQYF. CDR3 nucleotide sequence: TGCGCCAGCAGCACCCGCGCCGGGACAGCCAGGGCAGATACGCAGTATTTT.

Written as DNA, the CDR3 is TGTGCCAGCAGCCTATTAATGGATACGCAGTATTTT. Translated, it gives CASSLLMDTQYF. The V call is TRBV5-4, the J call TRBJ2-3; D gene unclear. The CDR3 covers 12 residues. The germline CDR1 and CDR2 sequences are SGHNT and YYREEE (reference sequence). V lost 4 bases, J lost 6 bases, and 9 bases lay in between.

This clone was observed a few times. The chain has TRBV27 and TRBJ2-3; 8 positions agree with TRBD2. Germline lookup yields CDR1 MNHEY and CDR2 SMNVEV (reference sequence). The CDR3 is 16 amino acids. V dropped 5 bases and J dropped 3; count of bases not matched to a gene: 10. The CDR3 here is CASSPPGRVVTDTQYF. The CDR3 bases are TGTGCCAGCAGTCCCCCCGGGAGGGTGGTAACAGATACGCAGTATTTT.

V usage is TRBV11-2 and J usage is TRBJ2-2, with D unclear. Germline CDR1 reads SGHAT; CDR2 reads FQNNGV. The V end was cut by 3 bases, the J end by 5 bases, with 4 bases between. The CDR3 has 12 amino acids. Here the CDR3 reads CASSFSTGELFF. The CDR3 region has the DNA TGTGCCAGCAGCTTTTCTACCGGGGAGCTGTTTTTT.

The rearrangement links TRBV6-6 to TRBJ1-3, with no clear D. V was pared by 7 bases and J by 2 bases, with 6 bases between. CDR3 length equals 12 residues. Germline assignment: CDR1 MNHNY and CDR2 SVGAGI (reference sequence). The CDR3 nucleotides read TGTGCCAGCAAGTTCCCTGGAAACACCATATATTTT. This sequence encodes CASKFPGNTIYF.

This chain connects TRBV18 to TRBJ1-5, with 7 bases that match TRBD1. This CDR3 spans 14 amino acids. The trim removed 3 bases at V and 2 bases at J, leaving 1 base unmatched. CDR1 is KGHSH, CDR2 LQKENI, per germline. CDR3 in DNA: TGTGCCAGCTCACCGACAGGGCGCAATCAGCCCCAGCATTTT. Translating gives CASSPTGRNQPQHF.

In DNA, the CDR3 is TGCGCCAGCAGCCAAGATCCCTCGGGGAAAGATACGCAGTATTTT. Translating gives CASSQDPSGKDTQYF. The chain combines TRBV4-3 with TRBJ2-3; a possible D gene is TRBD2 (5 bases). V gave up 0 bases and J gave up 5 bases, with 12 bases separating them. This CDR3 region has 15 residues. Germline values: CDR1 LGHNA, CDR2 YSLEER.

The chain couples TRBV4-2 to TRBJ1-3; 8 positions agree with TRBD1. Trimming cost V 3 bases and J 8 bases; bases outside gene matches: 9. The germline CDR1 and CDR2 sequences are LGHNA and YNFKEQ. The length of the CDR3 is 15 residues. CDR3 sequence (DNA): TGTGCCAGCAGCCAGGACAGGACAGGGAGAGACACCATATATTTT. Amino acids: CASSQDRTGRDTIYF.

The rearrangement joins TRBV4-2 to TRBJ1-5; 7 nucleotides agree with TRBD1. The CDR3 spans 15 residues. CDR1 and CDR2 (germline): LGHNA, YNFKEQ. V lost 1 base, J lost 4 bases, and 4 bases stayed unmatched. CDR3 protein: CASSQGTGVNQPQHF. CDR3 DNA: TGTGCCAGCAGCCAAGGAACAGGGGTGAATCAGCCCCAGCATTTT.